These T cell receptor beta chains were read from a single sample in a study of control samples from healthy donors and cancer patients. The table came from immunoSEQ multiplex PCR; TCRdb's copy has only in-frame clones and leaves some out. Among 170,000 or so clones, 85% to 95% were seen once, and the ten largest hold approximately 1.5%. The sequencing input was blood. The source is a man aged 18 to 29 in good health. Each CDR3 is given with its conserved first and last residue. The order of the fields is D gene, J gene, V gene, CDR3 protein, CDR3 DNA. D genes are given only for firm matches.

NA	TRBJ2-3	TRBV29-1	CSVENPGTDTQYF	TGCAGCGTTGAAAACCCAGGAACAGATACGCAGTATTTT
NA	TRBJ2-6	TRBV6-6	CASSPSVGARGANVLTF	TGTGCCAGCAGTCCAAGCGTTGGTGCGAGGGGGGCCAACGTCCTGACTTTC
NA	TRBJ1-1	TRBV19	CATSWVGGTEAFF	TGTGCCACATCGTGGGTTGGGGGCACTGAAGCTTTCTTT
TRBD1	TRBJ1-5	TRBV12-5	CASGPGTGGHNQPQHF	TGTGCTAGTGGTCCCGGGACAGGGGGCCACAATCAGCCCCAGCATTTT
NA	TRBJ1-2	TRBV3-1/TRBV3-2	CASSRGPYGYTF	TGTGCCAGCAGCCGTGGGCCCTATGGCTACACCTTC
NA	TRBJ1-2	TRBV20-1	CSASSRANYGYTF	TGCAGTGCTAGTAGCAGAGCTAACTATGGCTACACCTTC
NA	TRBJ2-1	TRBV10-3	CAITRTGYNEQFF	TGTGCCATCACACGTACAGGGTACAATGAGCAGTTCTTC
NA	TRBJ2-1	TRBV5-6	CASGSGDYNEQFF	TGTGCCAGCGGAAGCGGTGATTACAATGAGCAGTTCTTC
TRBD1	TRBJ2-2	TRBV10-1	CASSSAGTGAHSGELFF	TGCGCCAGCAGTTCGGCCGGGACAGGGGCTCATTCCGGGGAGCTGTTTTTT
TRBD1	TRBJ2-5	TRBV10-3	CAISDPGQGQTQYF	TGTGCCATCAGTGACCCGGGACAGGGACAGACCCAGTACTTC